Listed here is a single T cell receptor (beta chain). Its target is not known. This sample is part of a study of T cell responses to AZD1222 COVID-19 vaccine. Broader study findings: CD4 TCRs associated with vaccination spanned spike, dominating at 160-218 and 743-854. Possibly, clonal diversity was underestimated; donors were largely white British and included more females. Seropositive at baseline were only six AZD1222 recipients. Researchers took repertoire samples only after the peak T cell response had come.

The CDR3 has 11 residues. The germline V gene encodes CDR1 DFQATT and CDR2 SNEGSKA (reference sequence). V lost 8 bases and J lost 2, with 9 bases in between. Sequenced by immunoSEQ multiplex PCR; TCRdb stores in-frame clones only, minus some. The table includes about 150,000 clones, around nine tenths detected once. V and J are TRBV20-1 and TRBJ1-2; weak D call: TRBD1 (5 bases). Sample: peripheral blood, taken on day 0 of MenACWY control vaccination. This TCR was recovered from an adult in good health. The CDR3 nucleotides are TGCAGTCCCGGGGGGAACTATGGCTACACCTTC. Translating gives CSPGGNYGYTF.